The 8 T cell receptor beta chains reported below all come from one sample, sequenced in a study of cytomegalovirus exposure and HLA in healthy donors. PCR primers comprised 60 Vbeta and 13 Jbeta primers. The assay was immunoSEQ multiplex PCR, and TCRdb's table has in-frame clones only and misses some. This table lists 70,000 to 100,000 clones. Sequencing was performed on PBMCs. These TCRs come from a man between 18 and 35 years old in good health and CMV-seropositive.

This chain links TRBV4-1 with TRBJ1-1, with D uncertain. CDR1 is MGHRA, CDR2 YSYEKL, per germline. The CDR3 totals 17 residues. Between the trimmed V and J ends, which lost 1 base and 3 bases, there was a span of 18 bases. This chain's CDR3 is CASSQGRIGKRDTEAFF. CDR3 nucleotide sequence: TGCGCCAGCAGCCAAGGGCGTATTGGGAAGCGGGACACTGAAGCTTTCTTT.

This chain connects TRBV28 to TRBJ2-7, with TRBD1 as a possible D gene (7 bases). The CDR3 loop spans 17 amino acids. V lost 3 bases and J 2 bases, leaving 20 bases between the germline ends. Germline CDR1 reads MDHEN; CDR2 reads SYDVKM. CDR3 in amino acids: CASSFRARQGGPYEQYF. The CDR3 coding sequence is TGTGCCAGCAGTTTTCGAGCTCGGCAGGGGGGTCCCTACGAGCAGTACTTC.

DNA of the CDR3: TGTGCCAGCAGCCCGGACAGGGGGCGGGAGACCCAGTACTTC. Translation gives CASSPDRGRETQYF. The chain couples TRBV5-4 to TRBJ2-5, with 11 nucleotides matching TRBD1. CDR1 is SGHNT and CDR2 is YYREEE in the germline V gene (reference sequence). V trimming: 4 bases; J trimming: 5 bases; junction bases outside the gene matches: 4. The CDR3 has 14 residues. The full variable domain, in which reference TRBV5-4 and TRBJ2-5 provide the parts outside the CDR3, is ETGVTQSPTHLIKTRGQQVTLRCSSQSGHNTVSWYQQALGQGPQFIFQYYREEENGRGNFPPRFSGLQFPNYSSELNVNALELDDSALYLCASSPDRGRETQYFGPGTRLLVL.

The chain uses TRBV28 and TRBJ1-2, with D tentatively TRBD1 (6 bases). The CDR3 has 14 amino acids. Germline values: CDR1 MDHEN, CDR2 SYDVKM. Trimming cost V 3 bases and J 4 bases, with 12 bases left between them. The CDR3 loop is CASSFPQGTYGYTF. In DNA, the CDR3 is TGTGCCAGCAGTTTCCCCCAGGGGACCTATGGCTACACCTTC.

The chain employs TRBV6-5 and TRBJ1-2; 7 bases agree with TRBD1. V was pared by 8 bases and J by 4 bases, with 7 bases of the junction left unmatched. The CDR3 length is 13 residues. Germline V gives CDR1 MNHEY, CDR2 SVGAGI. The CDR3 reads CASYDRQGYGYTF. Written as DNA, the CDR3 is TGTGCCAGCTACGATCGACAGGGCTATGGCTACACCTTC.

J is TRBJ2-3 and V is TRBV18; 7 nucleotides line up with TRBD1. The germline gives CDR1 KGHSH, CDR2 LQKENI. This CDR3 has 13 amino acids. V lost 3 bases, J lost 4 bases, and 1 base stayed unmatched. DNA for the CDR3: TGTGCCAGCTCACCCCAGGGGGCAGATACGCAGTATTTT. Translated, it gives CASSPQGADTQYF.

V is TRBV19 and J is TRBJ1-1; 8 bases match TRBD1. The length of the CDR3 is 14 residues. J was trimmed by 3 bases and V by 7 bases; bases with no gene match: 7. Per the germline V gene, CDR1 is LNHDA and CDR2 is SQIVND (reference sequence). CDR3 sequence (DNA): TGTGCCAGTATGGCAGGGGGCTTATACACTGAAGCTTTCTTT. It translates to CASMAGGLYTEAFF.

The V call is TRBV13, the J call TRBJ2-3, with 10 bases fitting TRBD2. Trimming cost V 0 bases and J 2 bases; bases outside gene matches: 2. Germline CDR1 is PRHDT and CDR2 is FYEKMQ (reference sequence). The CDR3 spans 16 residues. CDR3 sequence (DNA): TGTGCCAGCAGCTTAGGACTAGCGGGGCTCACAGATACGCAGTATTTT. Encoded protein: CASSLGLAGLTDTQYF.